This section outlines one T cell receptor (beta chain) sequence together with its context. The antigen remains unidentified. The data were taken from a study of CD8 T cells in Susac syndrome. Study-wide context: Sequencing included Susac syndrome patients, over 5 of them with active disease and roughly 8 in remission. General study findings and limits: In total CD8+ repertoires, about 16 Susac-specific public clones were found, and in CD8+ TEMRA repertoires, roughly 5 were found. CD8+ clonal expansion in Susac was maximal in TEMRA cells and in active patients.

Trimming pared 6 bases from V and 7 bases from J, leaving 10 bases between. The germline V gene has CDR1 DFQATT and CDR2 SNEGSKA (reference sequence). This CDR3 has 11 amino acids. Reverse transcription of roughly 0.45 to 1 ug RNA was performed with random hexamers. A single record per CDR3 protein comes from TCRdb applying MiXCR to the immunoSEQ multiplex PCR reads. The top ten clones hold about 0.41% of a sample with 75,000 to 95,000 distinct CDR3 sequences, roughly 92% of them seen once. CD8+ and CD4+ T cells from blood underwent TCR beta sequencing, which was carried out in a high-throughput format.

Sequencing was performed on CD8+ T cells from PBMCs. This sequence joins TRBV20-1 and TRBJ2-1; maybe TRBD1 (6 bases). This receptor was identified in a human donor with Susac syndrome. The CDR3 here is CSAPRGNEQFF. The CDR3 nucleotides are TGCAGTGCCCCAAGGGGGAATGAGCAGTTCTTC.